Given below is one TCR beta chain in context. Its antigen is still unknown. The data derive from a study of CD8+ T cells in alopecia areata. Regarding the study as a whole: In scalp and blood, many expanded lesional clones persisted during tofacitinib.

Reverse transcription of extracted RNA yielded cDNA, which provided the sequencing template. Sequencing used immunoSEQ multiplex PCR; TCRdb keeps in-frame clones, though not all of them. The profile shows a few hundred thousand clones, around two fifths of them singletons. Treatment given: oral pan-JAK inhibitor, 5-10 mg twice daily. This clonotype originated in a human donor with alopecia areata. The specimen comprised CD4+ T cells sorted from blood, sampled at approximately week 30, from a patient treated with tofacitinib.

CDR3 nucleotides: TGTGCCAGCAGTCCCGCGACTAGCGGGGGGGCGAATGAGCAGTTCTTC. Translation: CASSPATSGGANEQFF. The chain links TRBV27 to TRBJ2-1; 14 bases are shared with TRBD2. This CDR3 contains 16 residues. The V gene's germline CDR1 is MNHEY and CDR2 SMNVEV (reference sequence). With V trimmed by 5 bases and J by 7 bases, 7 bases remained unmatched.